The 16 T cell receptor beta chains below all came from one sample that was sequenced in a study of technical replicates of blood from a few donors. Data came from immunoSEQ multiplex PCR; TCRdb stores just in-frame clones and leaves some out. Here the sample spans about 83,000 clones, roughly 94% being singletons. Material for sequencing was T cells isolated from PBMCs. These receptors all stem from a human donor in good health.

This clone was observed a single time. CDR3 in DNA: TGTGCCAGCAGCCTGTATGGGCGGGGGGGTTGGACTGAAGCTTTCTTT. Protein product: CASSLYGRGGWTEAFF. V is TRBV14 and J is TRBJ1-1; weak D call: TRBD1 (5 bases). CDR3 size: 16 residues. V was trimmed by 4 bases and J by 5 bases, leaving 20 bases between them. Germline V gene data show CDR1 as SGHDN and CDR2 as FVKESK.

The chain uses TRBV7-8 and TRBJ2-1, with 10 bases matching TRBD2. The CDR3 extends over 19 amino acids. Trimming cost V 4 bases and J 8 bases; bases outside gene matches: 20. Germline loops: CDR1 SGHVS, CDR2 FQNEAQ. The CDR3 here is CASSSPYSFGIAGGHEQFF. CDR3 bases: TGTGCCAGCAGCTCACCATATTCTTTTGGGATAGCGGGGGGCCATGAGCAGTTCTTC.

V usage is TRBV5-1 and J usage is TRBJ2-1; 8 bases fit TRBD1. The germline gives CDR1 SGHRS, CDR2 YFSETQ. V lost 4 bases to trimming and J lost 7 bases; unmatched junction nucleotides: 4. This CDR3 has 13 amino acids. As DNA, the CDR3 is TGCGCCAGCAGCGGACAGGGTATTAATGAGCAGTTCTTC. Its translation: CASSGQGINEQFF.

The J gene is TRBJ1-5, the V gene TRBV7-2, with TRBD1 matching over 7 bases. The J segment lost 9 bases and the V segment lost 3 bases, leaving 8 bases of the junction unmatched. The germline V gene encodes CDR1 SGHTA and CDR2 FQGNSA. This CDR3 spans 14 amino acids. CDR3 region: CASSFGQVLVPQHF. For the CDR3, the DNA is TGTGCCAGCAGCTTCGGACAGGTTTTGGTGCCCCAGCATTTT.

The rearrangement joins TRBV4-1 to TRBJ2-1; 16 bases are a match to TRBD2. From germline, CDR1 is MGHRA and CDR2 YSYEKL. There are 15 residues in the CDR3. J lost 8 bases, V lost 7 bases, and 5 bases had no gene match. The CDR3 region is CASNPGLAGGHEQFF. CDR3 DNA sequence: TGCGCCAGCAATCCGGGACTAGCGGGAGGGCATGAGCAGTTCTTC.

This clone came up once. J is TRBJ1-5 and V is TRBV19, with a possible D match to TRBD1 (6 bases). Germline V gives CDR1 LNHDA, CDR2 SQIVND (reference sequence). CDR3 length: 16 amino acids. V was trimmed by 7 bases and J by 0 bases, leaving 16 bases between them. CDR3 amino acids: CASMGAGDYSNQPQHF. CDR3 DNA sequence: TGTGCCAGTATGGGGGCAGGGGACTATAGCAATCAGCCCCAGCATTTT.

The chain employs TRBV6-1 and TRBJ2-7, with 9 bases matching TRBD1. The length of the CDR3 is 16 residues. Germline CDR1 and CDR2: MNHNS and SASEGT. V lost 1 base to trimming and J lost 2 bases; unmatched junction nucleotides: 6. CDR3 in DNA: TGTGCCAGCAGTGAAGTTGGGGGGACAGGGACCTACGAGCAGTACTTC. It specifies CASSEVGGTGTYEQYF.

This chain joins TRBV4-1 and TRBJ2-1; 7 nucleotides line up with TRBD1. The ends lost 6 bases at V and 8 bases at J; junction bases unmatched: 7. The CDR3 is 13 residues long. Germline CDR1 reads MGHRA; CDR2 reads YSYEKL. CDR3 DNA: TGCGCCAGCAGACAACAGGGGTCCGATGAGCAGTTCTTC. Protein sequence: CASRQQGSDEQFF.

The chain employs TRBV6-5 and TRBJ2-5; the match to TRBD1 covers 7 bases. Germline assignment: CDR1 MNHEY and CDR2 SVGAGI. CDR3 size: 15 residues. Losses at the gene ends were 0 bases for V and 3 bases for J; bases not matched to a gene: 4. CDR3 nucleotide sequence: TGTGCCAGCAGTTACTCGGACAGGACGAAAGAGACCCAGTACTTC. Protein sequence: CASSYSDRTKETQYF.

The chain uses TRBV18 and TRBJ2-2; the D gene is possibly TRBD1 (5 bases). Germline CDR1 and CDR2: KGHSH and LQKENI. The CDR3 length is 14 residues. V was cut by 5 bases and J by 7 bases, with 14 bases left in between. The DNA of the CDR3 is TGTGCCAGCTCAAAGGGGCATCTGGTCGGGGAGCTGTTTTTT. Encoded protein: CASSKGHLVGELFF.

The rearrangement links TRBV7-8 to TRBJ1-1; no clear D. Trimming shortened V by 2 bases and J by 6 bases, and 10 bases separated the two germline ends. This CDR3 has 13 amino acids. Germline CDR1 reads SGHVS; CDR2 reads FQNEAQ. CDR3 DNA sequence: TGTGCCAGCAGCTTACGCGTTTCTCCTGAAGCTTTCTTT. This gives the protein CASSLRVSPEAFF. The full variable domain, in which reference TRBV7-8 and TRBJ1-1 provide the parts outside the CDR3, is GAGVSQSPRYKVAKRGQDVALRCDPISGHVSLFWYQQALGQGPEFLTYFQNEAQLDKSGLPSDRFFAERPEGSVSTLKIQRTQQEDSAVYLCASSLRVSPEAFFGQGTRLTVV.

The chain uses TRBV7-3 and TRBJ2-1; 11 positions match TRBD2. CDR3 length equals 21 residues. V shed 2 bases and J 4 bases; nucleotides not matched to a gene: 19. In germline, CDR1 is SGHTA, CDR2 FQGTGA. The CDR3 protein is CASSLPMASGGPRSEYNEQFF. The DNA for the CDR3 is TGTGCCAGCAGCTTACCCATGGCTAGCGGGGGGCCTCGATCAGAATACAATGAGCAGTTCTTC.

This clone was seen a single time. CDR3 nucleotide sequence: TGTGCCAGCAGCCCACTCACAGGGCACACCTACGAGCAGTACTTC. This codes for CASSPLTGHTYEQYF. V is TRBV11-3 and J is TRBJ2-7, with a possible D match to TRBD1 (6 bases). The germline V and J ends were trimmed by 5 bases and 2 bases, with 16 bases remaining between them. The CDR3 contains 15 residues. Germline loops: CDR1 SGHNT, CDR2 YENEEA. Full variable domain (rest looked up from reference TRBV11-3 and TRBJ2-7): EAGVVQSPRYKIIEKKQPVAFWCNPISGHNTLYWYLQNLGQGPELLIRYENEEAVDDSQLPKDRFSAERLKGVDSTLKIQPAELGDSAVYLCASSPLTGHTYEQYFGPGTRLTVT.

The chain combines TRBV13 with TRBJ2-2, with TRBD2 matching 10 bases. V lost 6 bases to trimming and J lost 0 bases; unmatched junction nucleotides: 16. The germline CDR1 and CDR2 sequences are PRHDT and FYEKMQ (reference sequence). The CDR3 totals 20 residues. As DNA, the CDR3 is TGTGCCAGCAGTCATACTCCGGGACTAGCGTCAAAGGCGAACACCGGGGAGCTGTTTTTT. Translating gives CASSHTPGLASKANTGELFF.

This chain connects TRBV7-9 to TRBJ2-2; D is uncertain. The germline gives CDR1 SEHNR, CDR2 FQNEAQ (reference sequence). V dropped 4 bases and J dropped 5 bases, with 8 bases sitting between them. The CDR3 covers 13 residues. In DNA, the CDR3 is TGTGCCAGCAGCTGGCCCGGGACCGGGGAGCTGTTTTTT. This codes for CASSWPGTGELFF.

This clone has a single count. The chain recombines TRBV9 with TRBJ2-5; TRBD2 agrees at 8 bases. V lost 1 base to trimming and J lost 5 bases; unmatched junction nucleotides: 19. The germline V gene encodes CDR1 SGDLS and CDR2 YYNGEE. This CDR3 comprises 19 residues. The CDR3 DNA is TGTGCCAGCAGCGTAAATAGGCTAGCGGGTTATACTCAAAGGGAGACCCAGTACTTC. Translation: CASSVNRLAGYTQRETQYF.